This is a list of T cell receptor beta chains from one sample in a study of blood T cell repertoires in COVID-19. The repertoire was sequenced with immunoSEQ multiplex PCR; TCRdb's copy has only in-frame clones and lacks some. This table has over 150,000 clones, about 80% appearing once. What was sequenced was PBMCs or T cells enriched from blood (not recorded which). The receptors were gathered from a man in his fifties or sixties who had recovered from COVID-19. The CDR3 runs from the conserved cysteine through the conserved F or W. The D gene is left open where the match is weak. Rows give clone size only sometimes, using once, few, many, or a class for an expanded clone.

j_call	d_call	v_call	clone_size	cdr3_nt	cdr3_aa
TRBJ1-1	.	TRBV7-6	.	TGTGCCAGCAGCGATGGCCCGTTTCAGGGGACTGAAGCTTTCTTT	CASSDGPFQGTEAFF
TRBJ2-1	.	TRBV5-1	.	TGCGCCAGCAAGGTCGGGCAGGGGCGCTCTAATGAGCAGTTCTTC	CASKVGQGRSNEQFF
TRBJ1-6	.	TRBV7-2	.	TGTGCCAGCAGCTTAGGACAATCGAATAATTCACCCCTCCACTTT	CASSLGQSNNSPLHF
TRBJ2-2	.	TRBV18	.	TGTGCCAGCTCACTCAGGGAAGGGAACACCGGGGAGCTGTTTTTT	CASSLREGNTGELFF
TRBJ1-1	.	TRBV7-9	.	TGTGCCAGCAGCCCGGGACATCTGAACACTGAAGCTTTCTTT	CASSPGHLNTEAFF
TRBJ1-6	.	TRBV2	few	TGTGCCAGCAACCTAGTGAGCTCCTATAATTCACCCCTCCACTTT	CASNLVSSYNSPLHF
TRBJ2-7	.	TRBV27	many	TGTGCCAGCTATTCGAGCTCCTACGAGCAGTACTTC	CASYSSSYEQYF
TRBJ2-3	.	TRBV28	once	TGTGCCAGCAGTTTGAACCAAGGGGCATCAGATACGCAGTATTTT	CASSLNQGASDTQYF
TRBJ1-4	TRBD1	TRBV4-1	.	TGCGCCAGCAGCGACAGGGGGAATAATGAAAAACTGTTTTTT	CASSDRGNNEKLFF
TRBJ2-6	TRBD2	TRBV20-1	.	TGCAGTGCTAGTTTAGCGGGGAACTCTGGGGCCAACGTCCTGACTTTC	CSASLAGNSGANVLTF
TRBJ2-3	TRBD2	TRBV9	.	TGTGCCAGCAGCGTTGGTGCTTTAGCGGGGGGTAGCACAGATACGCAGTATTTT	CASSVGALAGGSTDTQYF
TRBJ2-3	TRBD1	TRBV24-1	.	TGTGCCACCAGTGATTCCGGACAGGCCAGCACAGATACGCAGTATTTT	CATSDSGQASTDTQYF
TRBJ1-1	TRBD1	TRBV5-8	.	TGTGCCAGCAGCCCGGGACAGCCCCTAAAAAGCACTGAAGCTTTCTTT	CASSPGQPLKSTEAFF
TRBJ2-5	.	TRBV11-2	.	TGTGCCAGCAGCTTAATAAGGAGTCCAGAAGAGACCCAGTACTTC	CASSLIRSPEETQYF
TRBJ1-5	TRBD1	TRBV15	.	TGTGCCACTGGGACAGGCAATCAGCCCCAGCATTTT	CATGTGNQPQHF
TRBJ1-1	.	TRBV29-1	.	TGCAGCGTTGACGTGGCGGTGAACACTGAAGCTTTCTTT	CSVDVAVNTEAFF
TRBJ1-1	.	TRBV5-1	.	TGCGCCAGCAGCACGGCCGGTACAGGGACTGAAGCTTTCTTT	CASSTAGTGTEAFF
TRBJ2-5	TRBD2	TRBV4-1	.	TGCGCCAGCAGCCAGGCGACTAGCTCCCCGGAGACCCAGTACTTC	CASSQATSSPETQYF
TRBJ1-3	TRBD1	TRBV3-1/TRBV3-2	.	TGTGCCAGCAGTCGTATGACAGGGGCCTCTGGAAACACCATATATTTT	CASSRMTGASGNTIYF
TRBJ1-2	TRBD1	TRBV19	.	TGTGCCAGTAACGTCGAACGGGGGACAGGGGGGAACTATGGCTACACCTTC	CASNVERGTGGNYGYTF
TRBJ2-3	TRBD1	TRBV5-1	.	TGCGCCAGCAGGACCGTGGACAGGAGCACAGATACGCAGTATTTT	CASRTVDRSTDTQYF
TRBJ2-7	TRBD1	TRBV6-5	.	TGTGCCAGCAGTTCAGCCGGGACAGGGTCCCGAGAGCAGTACTTC	CASSSAGTGSREQYF
TRBJ1-5	.	TRBV5-1	once	TGCGCCAGCAGCCCGGCAGGGTATAGCAATCAGCCCCAGCATTTT	CASSPAGYSNQPQHF
TRBJ1-2	TRBD1	TRBV14	.	TGTGCCAGCAGCCAAATAGGGACAGCCTCCTATGGCTACACCTTC	CASSQIGTASYGYTF
TRBJ1-2	.	TRBV11-2	few	TGTGCCAGCAGCTTAGAAGGGGGGGCCTACTATGGCTACACCTTC	CASSLEGGAYYGYTF
TRBJ1-6	.	TRBV11-3	.	TGTGCCAGCAGCCCCCCTCGACAGGACAGCACCCTCCACTTT	CASSPPRQDSTLHF
TRBJ2-7	TRBD2	TRBV6-5	.	TGTGCCAGCAGTTACCCCTCGGGAGGGGATTACGAGCAGTACTTC	CASSYPSGGDYEQYF
TRBJ1-1	.	TRBV11-2	few	TGTGCCAGCAGCTTAGTCACAGCCGGAGGCACTGAAGCTTTCTTT	CASSLVTAGGTEAFF
TRBJ2-5	TRBD2	TRBV7-2	.	TGTGCCAGCAGCCCGAGACTAGCGGGGGCAGGGGAGACCCAGTACTTC	CASSPRLAGAGETQYF
TRBJ2-1	TRBD2	TRBV7-2	.	TGTGCCAGCAGTCCCGAGGTAGCGGGGAACAATGAGCAGTTCTTC	CASSPEVAGNNEQFF
TRBJ2-3	TRBD2	TRBV9	.	TGTGCCAGCAGCGCGGCGGGCGGGGGGGCCGCAGATACGCAGTATTTT	CASSAAGGGAADTQYF
TRBJ2-2	.	TRBV5-4	.	TGTGCCAGCAGCTTGGAGGGGGCGAACACCGGGGAGCTGTTTTTT	CASSLEGANTGELFF
TRBJ2-7	.	TRBV5-4	once	TGTGCCAGCAGCTTGTCAGTCGGAGGTCACGAGCAGTACTTC	CASSLSVGGHEQYF
TRBJ1-2	.	TRBV19	.	TGTGCCAGTAGTGGGCGTGGGGGGGTCTATGGCTACACCTTC	CASSGRGGVYGYTF
TRBJ2-7	TRBD2	TRBV2	once	TGTGCCAGCAGTGAATTGGGGGGGGCCTACGAGCAGTACTTC	CASSELGGAYEQYF
TRBJ1-4	.	TRBV11-3	.	TGTGCCAGCAGCTTAGGCAGTTATAATGAAAAACTGTTTTTT	CASSLGSYNEKLFF
TRBJ2-4	.	TRBV12-2	.	TGTGCAAGTCGCTTAGCGCAAAAGGGGACAGGGAAACTAGCCAAAAACATTCAGTACTTC	CASRLAQKGTGKLAKNIQYF
TRBJ2-7	.	TRBV14	once	TGTGCCAGCAGCCAGGTCGGGACTCCTAGCTCCTACGAGCAGTACTTC	CASSQVGTPSSYEQYF
TRBJ2-5	.	TRBV25-1	.	TGTGCCAGCAGTGAATCGGGCAGGGTGGGAGAGACCCAGTACTTC	CASSESGRVGETQYF
TRBJ2-3	TRBD1	TRBV10-3	.	TGTGCCATCAGTGAGTCAAAATTTCAGGGACAGGGGACAGATACGCAGTATTTT	CAISESKFQGQGTDTQYF
TRBJ1-1	TRBD1	TRBV6-6	many	TGTGCCAGCAGTTCAGGGGGGACTGAAGCTTTCTTT	CASSSGGTEAFF
TRBJ1-1	.	TRBV2	.	TGTGCCAGCAGTGAAGTGTCGTCGGGGACTGAAGCTTTCTTT	CASSEVSSGTEAFF
TRBJ2-7	.	TRBV5-1	once	TGCGCCAGCAGCTTGGCAGGCGAGCAGTACTTC	CASSLAGEQYF
TRBJ1-1	.	TRBV19	.	TGTGCCACCCTCAACCCAGGGGCAGGACGGACTGAAGCTTTCTTT	CATLNPGAGRTEAFF
TRBJ2-7	TRBD2	TRBV3-1/TRBV3-2	.	TGTGCCAGCAGCCAAGTTCGGGGAGGGAGAGAGCAGTACTTC	CASSQVRGGREQYF
TRBJ2-7	.	TRBV18	.	TGTGCCAGCTCTCAAACCGGGGGGCGGGACGAGCAGTACTTC	CASSQTGGRDEQYF
TRBJ2-7	.	TRBV3-1/TRBV3-2	.	TGTGCCAGCAGCCCATGGGCTAGCGCGAGCTCCTACGAGCAGTACTTC	CASSPWASASSYEQYF
TRBJ1-1	TRBD1	TRBV5-4	.	TGTGCCAGCAGCTTACAGGGGATGTACACTGAAGCTTTCTTT	CASSLQGMYTEAFF
TRBJ2-1	.	TRBV12-3/TRBV12-4	.	TGTGCCAGCAGATTCGACAGGGGAGGGGAGCAGTTCTTC	CASRFDRGGEQFF
TRBJ1-2	TRBD1	TRBV6-5	.	TGTGCCAGCATGGAGGACAGGGTCAACTATGGCTACACCTTC	CASMEDRVNYGYTF
TRBJ1-5	.	TRBV19	.	TGTGCCAGTAGTATAGCTACGGGGTGGGGTCAGCCCCAGCATTTT	CASSIATGWGQPQHF
TRBJ2-7	.	TRBV18	.	TGTGCCAGCTCCCTAGCCGGGACTGAGTACGAGCAGTACTTC	CASSLAGTEYEQYF
TRBJ2-7	TRBD1	TRBV11-2	.	TGTGCCAGCAGCTTAGTACAGGGGATCCACGAGCAGTACTTC	CASSLVQGIHEQYF
TRBJ2-2	.	TRBV7-3	once	TGTGCCAGCAGCTGGACAGCGAACACCGGGGAGCTGTTTTTT	CASSWTANTGELFF
TRBJ2-2	TRBD2	TRBV11-2	.	TGTGCCAGCAGCTTAGCTAGCGGGGGGCCTAACGGGGAGCTGTTTTTT	CASSLASGGPNGELFF